One sample yielded the 2 T cell receptor beta chains listed below, sequenced in a study of sequential checkpoint blockade in melanoma. Treatment in this sample: randomized to nivolumab then ipilimumab (arm A) or the reverse (arm B). The data were produced by immunoSEQ multiplex PCR, yet TCRdb's version contains in-frame clones alone and is incomplete. The table shows a few hundred clones, with about 22% occurring only once. Sequencing was performed on tumor tissue (inferred from file names), taken from a patient given nivolumab and ipilimumab in sequence. These receptors came from a human donor with melanoma.

This clone occurred a few times. This rearrangement joins TRBV30 to TRBJ2-7, with 7 bases that match TRBD1. CDR3 length: 15 amino acids. V was pared by 3 bases and J by 7 bases, with 15 bases of the junction left unmatched. Germline CDR1 GTSNPN, CDR2 SVGIG (reference sequence). The CDR3 nucleotides are TGTGCCTGGAGGCCAACAGGGGAACCTAGTGCGGAGCAGTACTTC. Protein: CAWRPTGEPSAEQYF.

About this clone: At one end, the junction sequence differs from germline, possibly due to a read error. As DNA, the CDR3 is TGTGCCAGCAGTGACTCGCCACAGGCCCTGGGGGGCTACACCTTC. Translating it yields CASSDSPQALGGYTF. This chain links TRBV6-8 with TRBJ1-2; weak D call: TRBD1 (5 bases). The CDR3 contains 15 residues. Per germline, CDR1 MNHGY and CDR2 SAAAGT.